The 8 T cell receptor beta chains in this list originate from one sample, sequenced in a study of spatial heterogeneity in lung cancer. Each CDR3 protein is one row after TCRdb ran MiXCR on the 5' RACE reads. Among about 120,000 distinct CDR3 sequences listed, about 12% were seen once. As for time point: blood at routine non-recurrence follow-up after resection. Whole RNA, isolated from tumor, nontumor lung or frozen PBMC, was sequenced without prior sorting. This specimen consisted of PBMCs, obtained at follow-up. The origin of the receptors is a male donor with early-stage non-small cell lung cancer.

The table lists this clonotype with a few counts. V gene TRBV10-3 combines with J gene TRBJ2-1, with 8 bases fitting TRBD2. Germline V CDR1 and CDR2: ENHRY, SYGVKD. V shed 4 bases and J 4 bases; nucleotides not matched to a gene: 6. The CDR3 sequence is 15 residues long. CDR3 amino acids: CAISAPGGAYNEQFF. DNA of the CDR3: TGTGCCATCAGTGCCCCCGGGGGGGCTTACAATGAGCAGTTCTTC.

This clonotype was counted between two and nine times. The chain uses TRBV4-2 and TRBJ1-3, with 10 positions matching TRBD1. This CDR3 contains 19 residues. The germline gives CDR1 LGHNA, CDR2 YNFKEQ. V lost 4 bases and J lost 0; bases outside the gene matches: 12. CDR3: CASSPPGQGLYSSGNTIYF. The CDR3 coding sequence is TGTGCCAGCAGCCCTCCGGGACAGGGGCTATACTCCTCTGGAAACACCATATATTTT.

V usage is TRBV20-1 and J usage is TRBJ2-7; D perhaps matches TRBD1 (5 bases). Trimming took 6 bases from V and 2 from J, leaving 14 bases between them. CDR3 length: 13 residues. Per the germline V gene, CDR1 is DFQATT and CDR2 is SNEGSKA (reference sequence). The CDR3 sequence is CSAPAAGTYEQYF. CDR3 DNA sequence: TGCAGTGCCCCGGCGGCAGGGACCTACGAGCAGTACTTC.

This clonotype was counted at least ten times. The chain carries TRBV7-3 and TRBJ2-6; tentatively, D is TRBD2 (5 bases). Germline-derived CDR1 and CDR2 are SGHTA and FQGTGA. Deletions cut 5 bases from V and 0 bases from J, with 5 bases between. The CDR3 covers 14 residues. CDR3 amino acids: CASSRDSGANVLTF. DNA for the CDR3: TGTGCCAGCAGCCGGGACTCTGGGGCCAACGTCCTGACTTTC.

A few counts support this clonotype. The rearrangement joins TRBV5-1 to TRBJ2-7; TRBD1 matches 10 bases. There are 15 residues in the CDR3. The germline V gene encodes CDR1 SGHRS and CDR2 YFSETQ. V dropped 4 bases and J dropped 1; count of bases not matched to a gene: 5. The CDR3 DNA sequence: TGCGCCAGCAGCCCCGGGACAGGGGTTTCCTACGAGCAGTACTTC. Translating it yields CASSPGTGVSYEQYF.

V gene TRBV2 combines with J gene TRBJ2-7; D remains unclear. Trimming cost V 4 bases and J 0 bases, with 22 bases left between them. The CDR3 has 18 residues. The germline V gene encodes CDR1 SNHLY and CDR2 FYNNEI. CDR3 sequence reads: CASSASRARRQASYEQYF. CDR3 bases: TGTGCCAGCAGTGCCTCACGTGCCCGCAGGCAAGCCTCCTACGAGCAGTACTTC.

In this sample, this clonotype turned up many times. The rearrangement links TRBV5-5 to TRBJ1-2, with 7 bases that match TRBD1. The CDR3 totals 13 residues. The J segment lost 4 bases and the V segment lost 4 bases, leaving 4 bases of the junction unmatched. CDR1 is SGHKS, CDR2 YYEKEE, per germline (reference sequence). DNA for the CDR3: TGTGCCAGCAGCCAACAGGGGCTCTATGGCTACACCTTC. Translating gives CASSQQGLYGYTF.

This clonotype was counted ten times or more. This sequence joins TRBV12-3 or TRBV12-4 and TRBJ1-2; the match to TRBD1 covers 10 bases. The length of the CDR3 is 15 residues. V trimming: 5 bases; J trimming: 4 bases; junction bases outside the gene matches: 7. CDR3 loop: CASSPRQGAGYGYTF. The CDR3 DNA is TGTGCCAGCAGTCCCCGACAGGGGGCGGGCTATGGCTACACCTTC.